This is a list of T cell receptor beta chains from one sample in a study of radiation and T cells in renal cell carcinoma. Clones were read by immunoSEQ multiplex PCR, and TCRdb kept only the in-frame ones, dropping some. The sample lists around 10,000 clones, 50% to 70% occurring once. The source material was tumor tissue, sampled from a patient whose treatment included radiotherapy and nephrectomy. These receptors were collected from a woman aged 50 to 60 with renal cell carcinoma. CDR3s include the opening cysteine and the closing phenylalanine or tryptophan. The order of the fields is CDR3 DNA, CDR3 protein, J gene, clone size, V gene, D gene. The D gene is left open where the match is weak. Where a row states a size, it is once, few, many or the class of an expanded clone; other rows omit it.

cdr3_nt: TGTGCCAGCAGCTTAGGCGGACAGCAAGAGACCCAGTACTTC; cdr3_aa: CASSLGGQQETQYF; j_call: TRBJ2-5; clone_size: few; v_call: TRBV7-2; d_call: .
cdr3_nt: TGTGCCAGCGACAGGGGGAACACCGGGGAGCTGTTTTTT; cdr3_aa: CASDRGNTGELFF; j_call: TRBJ2-2; clone_size: few; v_call: TRBV6-5; d_call: TRBD1
cdr3_nt: TGTGCCAGCAGCTTAGGATCGGACAGGGGTACCGAGCAGTACTTC; cdr3_aa: CASSLGSDRGTEQYF; j_call: TRBJ2-7; clone_size: few; v_call: TRBV11-3; d_call: TRBD1
cdr3_nt: TGTGCCAGCAAGGGACAGGGGGCAAACACCGGGGAGCTGTTTTTT; cdr3_aa: CASKGQGANTGELFF; j_call: TRBJ2-2; clone_size: once; v_call: TRBV2; d_call: TRBD1
cdr3_nt: TGCAGCGTTATTCGGGCGGGGGGGAGCACAGATACGCAGTATTTT; cdr3_aa: CSVIRAGGSTDTQYF; j_call: TRBJ2-3; clone_size: .; v_call: TRBV29-1; d_call: TRBD2
cdr3_nt: TGTGCCAGCAGCTTGGGTGAGAACACTGAAGCTTTCTTT; cdr3_aa: CASSLGENTEAFF; j_call: TRBJ1-1; clone_size: few; v_call: TRBV5-4; d_call: .
cdr3_nt: TGTGCCAGCAGCTTCACAGGGGCGATGGAAAAACTGTTTTTT; cdr3_aa: CASSFTGAMEKLFF; j_call: TRBJ1-4; clone_size: once; v_call: TRBV5-5; d_call: TRBD1
cdr3_nt: TGTGCCAGTAGTATCCCGACAGGGGCTGGAAACACCATATATTTT; cdr3_aa: CASSIPTGAGNTIYF; j_call: TRBJ1-3; clone_size: few; v_call: TRBV19; d_call: TRBD1
cdr3_nt: TGTGCCAGCCGGCGGGACAGGGCCGGGGGCTATGGCTACACCTTC; cdr3_aa: CASRRDRAGGYGYTF; j_call: TRBJ1-2; clone_size: .; v_call: TRBV28; d_call: TRBD1
cdr3_nt: TGTGCCAGCAGTTATCGAGTCCAAGAGACCCAGTACTTC; cdr3_aa: CASSYRVQETQYF; j_call: TRBJ2-5; clone_size: .; v_call: TRBV6-5; d_call: .
cdr3_nt: TGCGCCAGCAGCCTGGACGCCTCTGGAAACACCATATATTTT; cdr3_aa: CASSLDASGNTIYF; j_call: TRBJ1-3; clone_size: .; v_call: TRBV4-3; d_call: .
cdr3_nt: TGTGCCACCAGCACCCGAGGACCCGGGACTAGCGCGATTTCCTACGAGCAGTACTTC; cdr3_aa: CATSTRGPGTSAISYEQYF; j_call: TRBJ2-7; clone_size: few; v_call: TRBV15; d_call: TRBD2
cdr3_nt: TGTGCCAGCAGCTTAGCCGGGGGGGACTTGTACAATGAGCAGTTCTTC; cdr3_aa: CASSLAGGDLYNEQFF; j_call: TRBJ2-1; clone_size: .; v_call: TRBV11-2; d_call: TRBD2
cdr3_nt: TGTGCCAGCAGTCAGGGTACAACTAATGAAAAACTGTTTTTT; cdr3_aa: CASSQGTTNEKLFF; j_call: TRBJ1-4; clone_size: .; v_call: TRBV28; d_call: .
cdr3_nt: TGCGCCAGCAGCCAAAGCAAGAGCACTGAAGCTTTCTTT; cdr3_aa: CASSQSKSTEAFF; j_call: TRBJ1-1; clone_size: once; v_call: TRBV4-3; d_call: .
cdr3_nt: TGTGCCAGCAGCTTGAGAGCCCCCCAAGAGACCCAGTACTTC; cdr3_aa: CASSLRAPQETQYF; j_call: TRBJ2-5; clone_size: .; v_call: TRBV5-4; d_call: .
cdr3_nt: TGCGCCAGCAGCTTGGGAGGGGGCTTTGATTCACCCCTCCACTTT; cdr3_aa: CASSLGGGFDSPLHF; j_call: TRBJ1-6; clone_size: .; v_call: TRBV5-1; d_call: TRBD1
cdr3_nt: TGTGCCAGCAGCCCGCGGGACAGGGCGGGCACAGATACGCAGTATTTT; cdr3_aa: CASSPRDRAGTDTQYF; j_call: TRBJ2-3; clone_size: .; v_call: TRBV5-4; d_call: TRBD1
cdr3_nt: TGTGCCAGCAGTGAACCGGATGGCAGGCTAAGGGAGTACGAGCAGTACTTC; cdr3_aa: CASSEPDGRLREYEQYF; j_call: TRBJ2-7; clone_size: few; v_call: TRBV25-1; d_call: .
cdr3_nt: TGTGCCAGCAACCTAGGAGGAGACAGGGCTGGCTACACCTTC; cdr3_aa: CASNLGGDRAGYTF; j_call: TRBJ1-2; clone_size: .; v_call: TRBV28; d_call: TRBD1
cdr3_nt: TGTGCCACCCTCCGGGACAGGGTCACCAATGAGCAGTTCTTC; cdr3_aa: CATLRDRVTNEQFF; j_call: TRBJ2-1; clone_size: .; v_call: TRBV27; d_call: TRBD1
cdr3_nt: TGTGCCAGCAGCCCGGGGGGGTTGGCCGGGGAGCTGTTTTTT; cdr3_aa: CASSPGGLAGELFF; j_call: TRBJ2-2; clone_size: .; v_call: TRBV9; d_call: TRBD2
cdr3_nt: TGCGCCAGCAGCTCCGGACAGGGGGGTGGCACTGAAGCTTTCTTT; cdr3_aa: CASSSGQGGGTEAFF; j_call: TRBJ1-1; clone_size: .; v_call: TRBV5-1; d_call: TRBD1
cdr3_nt: TGTGCCAGCAGCCCCGGGACAGGGGGCCTTGTGGGCACTGAAGCTTTCTTT; cdr3_aa: CASSPGTGGLVGTEAFF; j_call: TRBJ1-1; clone_size: .; v_call: TRBV7-9; d_call: TRBD1